This TCR beta chain was sequenced during a study of cytomegalovirus exposure and HLA in healthy donors. Method: immunoSEQ multiplex PCR; TCRdb's copy keeps in-frame clones and lacks some. The repertoire consists of more than 300,000 clones, with 70% to 90% occurring once and the leading ten covering about 0.8%. The sample consisted of PBMCs. This clonotype was obtained from a woman under 30 in good health and CMV-seronegative.

The CDR3 is CATTTSGSSYEQYF. CDR3 nucleotides: TGTGCCACCACCACTAGCGGGAGCTCCTACGAGCAGTACTTC. V usage is TRBV10-3 and J usage is TRBJ2-7; 11 nucleotides align to TRBD2. The CDR3 sequence is 14 residues long. Germline V gene data show CDR1 as ENHRY and CDR2 as SYGVKD. Germline trimming cut 10 bases from V and 0 bases from J; bases unmatched to any gene: 5.